These 23 T cell receptor beta chains originate from one sample sequenced in a study of T cell responses to AZD1222 COVID-19 vaccine. Libraries were prepared by immunoSEQ multiplex PCR; TCRdb keeps only in-frame clonotypes and omits some of them. Of about 93,000 clones in the sample, roughly 91% were seen once. This material consisted of peripheral blood, taken on day 0 of MenACWY control vaccination. The receptors stem from an adult in good health.

V gene TRBV9 combines with J gene TRBJ2-3; the match to TRBD2 covers 10 bases. The CDR3 is 15 residues long. Germline assignment: CDR1 SGDLS and CDR2 YYNGEE. V lost 2 bases and J lost 1; bases outside the gene matches: 1. Here the CDR3 reads CASSVGTSGTDTQYF. The CDR3 DNA is TGTGCCAGCAGCGTGGGGACTAGCGGCACAGATACGCAGTATTTT. Together with reference TRBV9 and TRBJ2-3, the CDR3 gives the full variable domain: DSGVTQTPKHLITATGQRVTLRCSPRSGDLSVYWYQQSLDQGLQFLIQYYNGEERAKGNILERFSAQQFPDLHSELNLSSLELGDSALYFCASSVGTSGTDTQYFGPGTRLTVL.

This chain joins TRBV10-1 and TRBJ1-5; 7 bases fit TRBD1. Germline loops: CDR1 WNHNN, CDR2 SYGVQD (reference sequence). This CDR3 spans 14 amino acids. J lost 4 bases, V lost 7 bases, and 7 bases had no gene match. The CDR3 region has the DNA TGCGCCAGCATTAACCGCAGGGGGAATCAGCCCCAGCATTTT. Protein: CASINRRGNQPQHF.

The chain recombines TRBV6-6 with TRBJ1-5, with no clear D. The germline gives CDR1 MNHNY, CDR2 SVGAGI (reference sequence). Trimming removed 2 bases from V and 2 bases from J, with 10 bases in between. The CDR3 totals 15 residues. CDR3 nucleotides: TGTGCCAGCAGTTACAGGGTTATCGGCAATCAGCCCCAGCATTTT. This codes for CASSYRVIGNQPQHF.

This chain uses TRBV11-2 with TRBJ1-2, with 7 bases fitting TRBD1. Per the germline V gene, CDR1 is SGHAT and CDR2 is FQNNGV. The CDR3 contains 15 residues. The ends lost 5 bases at V and 8 bases at J; junction bases unmatched: 14. The CDR3 DNA sequence: TGTGCCAGCAGCCCGACACGGATGACAGGGAACGGCTACACCTTC. Amino acid sequence: CASSPTRMTGNGYTF.

The J gene is TRBJ1-5, the V gene TRBV7-2, with a weak D call TRBD1 (5 bases). The CDR3 runs to 15 residues. Deletions cut 1 base from V and 6 bases from J, with 13 bases between. Germline V gene lookup returns CDR1 SGHTA and CDR2 FQGNSA. For the CDR3, the DNA is TGTGCCAGCAGCTTAGGCCAGGGAAGGGTTCAGCCCCAGCATTTT. Its translation is CASSLGQGRVQPQHF.

The chain links TRBV3-1 (or the pseudogene TRBV3-2) to TRBJ1-5; 8 positions agree with TRBD1. The CDR3 consists of 14 residues. J was trimmed by 5 bases and V by 5 bases; bases with no gene match: 5. Germline V gives CDR1 LGHDT, CDR2 YNNKEL (reference sequence). The CDR3 spells CASSADREYQPQHF. The CDR3 DNA reads as TGTGCCAGCAGCGCGGACAGGGAGTATCAGCCCCAGCATTTT.

The J gene is TRBJ1-1, the V gene TRBV9; D possibly corresponds to TRBD1 (5 bases). Trimming cost V 3 bases and J 7 bases, with 10 bases left between them. This CDR3 contains 12 residues. Looked up from germline, CDR1 is SGDLS and CDR2 is YYNGEE. The CDR3 sequence is CASSDRDGEAFF. In DNA form, the CDR3 reads TGTGCCAGCAGCGATCGGGACGGTGAAGCTTTCTTT. Filled out from reference TRBV9 and TRBJ1-1, the complete variable domain reads DSGVTQTPKHLITATGQRVTLRCSPRSGDLSVYWYQQSLDQGLQFLIQYYNGEERAKGNILERFSAQQFPDLHSELNLSSLELGDSALYFCASSDRDGEAFFGQGTRLTVV.

This sequence joins TRBV4-2 and TRBJ2-1; tentatively, D is TRBD2 (6 bases). The length of the CDR3 is 14 residues. CDR1 is LGHNA, CDR2 YNFKEQ, per germline. The V end lost 4 bases, the J end lost 7 bases, and 14 bases lay between the germline ends. As DNA, the CDR3 is TGTGCCAGCAGCCTCCCCCAAGCGGGTAATGAGCAGTTCTTC. This sequence encodes CASSLPQAGNEQFF.

The V call is TRBV18, the J call TRBJ2-6, with D unresolved. The length of the CDR3 is 16 residues. Trimming left V 3 bases short and J 1 base short, with 10 bases between. In germline, CDR1 is KGHSH, CDR2 LQKENI. The CDR3 loop reads CASSPQVSSGANVLTF. CDR3 nucleotide sequence: TGTGCCAGCTCACCTCAGGTTAGTTCTGGGGCCAACGTCCTGACTTTC.

J is TRBJ2-1 and V is TRBV9, with D unclear. This CDR3 is built from 14 residues. The germline V gene has CDR1 SGDLS and CDR2 YYNGEE. V lost 1 base, J lost 1 base, and 6 bases lay in between. The CDR3 bases are TGTGCCAGCAGCGTACAACAGTCCTACAATGAGCAGTTCTTC. Its protein product is CASSVQQSYNEQFF.

V usage is TRBV5-4 and J usage is TRBJ2-7; 10 bases are a match to TRBD1. The CDR3 is 15 amino acids. Trimming took 3 bases from V and 0 from J; bases not matched to a gene: 3. CDR1 SGHNT and CDR2 YYREEE come from the germline V gene (reference sequence). In DNA, the CDR3 is TGTGCCAGCAGCTGGGGGACAGGGGACTCCTACGAGCAGTACTTC. Its protein is CASSWGTGDSYEQYF.

The rearrangement joins TRBV12-5 to TRBJ1-5, with TRBD1 identical over 11 bases. The length of the CDR3 is 14 residues. Germline values: CDR1 LGHNT, CDR2 FRNRAP. V was pared by 4 bases and J by 6 bases, with 2 bases of the junction left unmatched. CDR3 nucleotides: TGTGCTAGTGGTTGGACAGGGGGCGGTCAGCCCCAGCATTTT. Encoded protein: CASGWTGGGQPQHF.

This chain links TRBV4-1 with TRBJ2-1; D may be TRBD1 (5 bases). The V gene lost 4 bases and the J gene lost 0 bases, with 19 bases spanning the gap. CDR3 length equals 18 residues. CDR1 and CDR2 (germline): MGHRA, YSYEKL. CDR3 sequence reads: CASSLGPWGGSSYNEQFF. DNA for the CDR3: TGCGCCAGCAGCCTGGGGCCTTGGGGCGGAAGCTCCTACAATGAGCAGTTCTTC.

The rearrangement joins TRBV9 to TRBJ2-3; TRBD2 matches 11 bases. Germline V gives CDR1 SGDLS, CDR2 YYNGEE. The CDR3 runs to 17 residues. The trim removed 0 bases at V and 4 bases at J, leaving 7 bases unmatched. This chain's CDR3 is CASSVAMTSGVPDTQYF. CDR3 bases: TGTGCCAGCAGCGTAGCAATGACTAGCGGGGTCCCAGATACGCAGTATTTT.

This chain joins TRBV5-3 and TRBJ2-2; 12 nucleotides match TRBD2. TRBV5-3 is marked as an open reading frame, function uncertain. The junction had 5 bases not matched to a gene; V was cut back by 4 bases and J by 4 bases. The length of the CDR3 is 16 residues. DNA for the CDR3: TGTGCCAGAAGCCCTAGCGGGGGGGCTTGCACCGGGGAGCTGTTTTTT. It codes for CARSPSGGACTGELFF.

This clone was counted only a few times. The V and J genes are TRBV30 and TRBJ1-6; 9 bases align to TRBD1. Germline V gene lookup returns CDR1 GTSNPN and CDR2 SVGIG (reference sequence). V gave up 3 bases and J gave up 11 bases; unmatched junction bases: 5. The CDR3 runs 13 residues. CDR3 nucleotide sequence: TGTGCCTGGAGGGGACAGGGCGTGCCACCCCTCCACTTT. It yields the protein CAWRGQGVPPLHF. The full variable domain, in which reference TRBV30 and TRBJ1-6 provide the parts outside the CDR3, is SQTIHQWPATLVQPVGSPLSLECTVEGTSNPNLYWYRQAAGRGLQLLFYSVGIGQISSEVPQNLSASRPQDRQFILSSKKLLLSDSGFYLCAWRGQGVPPLHFGNGTRLTVT.

This chain joins TRBV4-1 and TRBJ1-5; TRBD1 is a possible D gene (6 bases). The length of the CDR3 is 17 residues. CDR1 and CDR2 from the germline V gene are MGHRA and YSYEKL. Trimming removed 0 bases at V and 6 bases at J, with 18 bases between. The CDR3 spells CASSQETLTRGSQPQHF. As DNA, the CDR3 is TGCGCCAGCAGCCAAGAAACTCTGACCAGGGGAAGTCAGCCCCAGCATTTT.

The V and J genes are TRBV28 and TRBJ1-6, with 9 bases identical to TRBD1. This CDR3 is built from 14 residues. The V gene's germline CDR1 is MDHEN and CDR2 SYDVKM. J gave up 6 bases and V 6 bases, and 3 bases lay outside the gene matches. The CDR3 loop is CASSVGQGNSPLHF. CDR3 in DNA: TGTGCCAGCAGCGTGGGACAGGGTAATTCACCCCTCCACTTT.

This clone was recorded a few times. The chain employs TRBV11-2 and TRBJ1-6; D call uncertain. The V and J ends lost 2 bases and 6 bases respectively, with 11 bases between them. This CDR3 comprises 15 residues. Per the germline V gene, CDR1 is SGHAT and CDR2 is FQNNGV. The CDR3 loop reads CASSLNPGFNSPLHF. Written as DNA, the CDR3 is TGTGCCAGCAGCTTAAATCCCGGGTTTAATTCACCCCTCCACTTT. The full variable domain, its missing parts supplied by reference TRBV11-2 and TRBJ1-6, is EAGVAQSPRYKIIEKRQSVAFWCNPISGHATLYWYQQILGQGPKLLIQFQNNGVVDDSQLPKDRFSAERLKGVDSTLKIQPAKLEDSAVYLCASSLNPGFNSPLHFGNGTRLTVT.

The chain combines TRBV6-5 with TRBJ2-2; the match to TRBD2 covers 7 bases. The trim removed 5 bases at V and 5 bases at J, leaving 5 bases unmatched. Germline V gene lookup returns CDR1 MNHEY and CDR2 SVGAGI. There are 14 residues in the CDR3. The CDR3 DNA sequence: TGTGCCAGCAGTCTGACTAGCCGAACCGGGGAGCTGTTTTTT. Amino acid sequence: CASSLTSRTGELFF.

This sequence joins TRBV9 and TRBJ2-2; no reliable D call. The CDR3 contains 17 residues. The germline V and J ends were trimmed by 0 bases and 2 bases, with 14 bases remaining between them. Germline V gene sequence: CDR1 SGDLS, CDR2 YYNGEE. The CDR3, as DNA: TGTGCCAGCAGCGTAGCTCTTTCCGGACGCAACACCGGGGAGCTGTTTTTT. Translating gives CASSVALSGRNTGELFF.

A single count supports this clone. V gene TRBV7-2 combines with J gene TRBJ1-3; unclear D gene. CDR1 and CDR2 from the germline V gene are SGHTA and FQGNSA. With 3 bases removed from V and 4 bases from J, the gap between germline ends came to 4 bases. The CDR3 contains 12 residues. CDR3 DNA sequence: TGTGCCAGCAGCTTTCAGGGAAACACCATATATTTT. Translated, it gives CASSFQGNTIYF.

This clone was recorded once. The V call is TRBV6-5, the J call TRBJ1-3, with D unclear. In germline, CDR1 is MNHEY, CDR2 SVGAGI. The CDR3 spans 14 residues. V shed 5 bases and J shed 0 bases, with 8 bases lying between them. The CDR3 loop reads CASSNTYSGNTIYF. The CDR3 nucleotides read TGTGCCAGCAGTAACACCTACTCTGGAAACACCATATATTTT.